This T cell receptor beta chain was retrieved from a study of shared clonotypes between healthy human individuals. Naive CD8 populations comprised CD45RO-negative cells positively selected for CCR7, excluding terminally differentiated effector memory CD45RA+ cells. All participating donors were Caucasian adults from Nashville, Tennessee. Across several immunoSEQ plates, the genomic DNA of each subset was split evenly. Clones were sequenced by immunoSEQ multiplex PCR, and TCRdb holds only the in-frame ones, with some missing. The data hold 1.5 million to 2.5 million clones, with approximately 94% observed a single time. V lost 4 bases to trimming and J lost 4 bases, with 8 bases between them. The germline V gene encodes CDR1 SGHVS and CDR2 FNYEAQ. The CDR3 spans 12 residues. Comments on this clone: Its antigen is not identified.

General study points: Naive subsets generally had larger estimated richness than memory subsets. It was only blood that was sampled, and tissue repertoires likely differ.

Sequences were obtained from naive CD8+ T cells sorted from blood. This TCR came from a man younger than 35 in good health. The chain is built from TRBV7-6 and TRBJ2-7; D is possibly TRBD2 (5 bases). The CDR3 coding sequence is TGTGCCAGCAGCTCCGGGGAGTACGAGCAGTACTTC. Encoded protein: CASSSGEYEQYF.